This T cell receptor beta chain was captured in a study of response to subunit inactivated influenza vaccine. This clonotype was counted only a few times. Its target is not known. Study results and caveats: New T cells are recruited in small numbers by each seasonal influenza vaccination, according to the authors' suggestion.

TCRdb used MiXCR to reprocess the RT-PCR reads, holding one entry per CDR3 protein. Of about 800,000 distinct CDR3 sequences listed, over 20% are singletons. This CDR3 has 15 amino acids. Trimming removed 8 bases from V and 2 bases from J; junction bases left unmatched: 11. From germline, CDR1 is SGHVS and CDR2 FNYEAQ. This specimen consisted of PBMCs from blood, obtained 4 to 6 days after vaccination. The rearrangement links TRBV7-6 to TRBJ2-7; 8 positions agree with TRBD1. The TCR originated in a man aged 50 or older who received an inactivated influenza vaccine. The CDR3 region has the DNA TGTGCCAGCTCTCTCCGACAGGGGCCAACCTACGAGCAGTACTTC. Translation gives CASSLRQGPTYEQYF.